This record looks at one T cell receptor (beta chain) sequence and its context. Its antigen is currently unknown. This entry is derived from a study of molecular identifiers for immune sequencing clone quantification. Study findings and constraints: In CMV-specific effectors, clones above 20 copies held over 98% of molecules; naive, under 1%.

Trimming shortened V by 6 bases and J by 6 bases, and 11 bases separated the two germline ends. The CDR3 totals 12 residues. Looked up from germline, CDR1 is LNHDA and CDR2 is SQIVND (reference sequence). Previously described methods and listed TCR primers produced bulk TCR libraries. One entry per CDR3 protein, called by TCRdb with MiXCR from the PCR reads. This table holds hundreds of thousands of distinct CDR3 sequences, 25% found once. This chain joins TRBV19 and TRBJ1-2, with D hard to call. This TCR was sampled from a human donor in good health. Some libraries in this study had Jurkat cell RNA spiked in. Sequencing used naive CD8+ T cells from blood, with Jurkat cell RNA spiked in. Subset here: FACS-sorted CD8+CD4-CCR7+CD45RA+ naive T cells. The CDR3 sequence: CASSSGVNGYTF. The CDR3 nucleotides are TGTGCCAGTAGCAGCGGGGTTAATGGCTACACCTTC.